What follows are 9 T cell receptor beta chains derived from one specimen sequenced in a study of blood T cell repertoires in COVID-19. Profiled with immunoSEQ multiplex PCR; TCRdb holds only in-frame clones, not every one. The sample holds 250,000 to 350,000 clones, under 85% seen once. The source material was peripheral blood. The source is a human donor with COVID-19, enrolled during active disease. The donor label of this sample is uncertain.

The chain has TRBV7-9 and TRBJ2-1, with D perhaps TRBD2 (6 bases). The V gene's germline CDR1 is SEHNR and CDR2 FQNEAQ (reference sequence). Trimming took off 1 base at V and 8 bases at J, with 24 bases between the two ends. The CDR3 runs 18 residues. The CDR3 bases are TGTGCCAGCAGCTTAGAGGCTAGCGCCATTACCTATGGGGATGAGCAGTTCTTC. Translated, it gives CASSLEASAITYGDEQFF.

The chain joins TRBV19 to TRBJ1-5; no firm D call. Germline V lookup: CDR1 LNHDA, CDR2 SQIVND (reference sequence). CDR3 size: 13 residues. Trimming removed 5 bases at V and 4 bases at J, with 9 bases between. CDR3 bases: TGTGCCAGTAGTCCGGGTGGGAATCAGCCCCAGCATTTT. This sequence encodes CASSPGGNQPQHF.

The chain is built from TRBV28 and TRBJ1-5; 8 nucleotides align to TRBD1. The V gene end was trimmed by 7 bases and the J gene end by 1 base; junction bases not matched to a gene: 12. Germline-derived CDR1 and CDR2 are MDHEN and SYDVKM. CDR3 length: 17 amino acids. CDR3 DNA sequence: TGTGCCAGCACCCCCGGACAGGGAAGGTTGAGCAATCAGCCCCAGCATTTT. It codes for CASTPGQGRLSNQPQHF.

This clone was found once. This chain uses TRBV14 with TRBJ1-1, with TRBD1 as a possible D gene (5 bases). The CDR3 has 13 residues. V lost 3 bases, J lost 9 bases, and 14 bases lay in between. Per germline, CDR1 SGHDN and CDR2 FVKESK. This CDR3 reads CASSQDRDLKAFF. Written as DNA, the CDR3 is TGTGCCAGCAGCCAGGACCGGGACTTAAAAGCTTTCTTT.

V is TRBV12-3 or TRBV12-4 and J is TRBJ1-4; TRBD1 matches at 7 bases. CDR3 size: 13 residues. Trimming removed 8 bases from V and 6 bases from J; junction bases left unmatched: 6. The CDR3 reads CASLRQGDEKLFF. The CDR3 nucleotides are TGTGCCAGCTTGCGACAGGGCGATGAAAAACTGTTTTTT.

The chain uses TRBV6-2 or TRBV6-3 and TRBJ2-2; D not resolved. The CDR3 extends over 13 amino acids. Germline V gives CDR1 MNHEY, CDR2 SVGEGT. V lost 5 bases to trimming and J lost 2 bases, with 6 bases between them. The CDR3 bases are TGTGCCAGCAGTATCCTCAACACCGGGGAGCTGTTTTTT. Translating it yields CASSILNTGELFF.

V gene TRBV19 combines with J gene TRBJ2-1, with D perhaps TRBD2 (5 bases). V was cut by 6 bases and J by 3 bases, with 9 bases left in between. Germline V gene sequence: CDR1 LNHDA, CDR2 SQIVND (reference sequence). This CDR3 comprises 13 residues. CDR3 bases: TGTGCCAGTAGGGGAGCGATCTACAATGAGCAGTTCTTC. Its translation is CASRGAIYNEQFF.

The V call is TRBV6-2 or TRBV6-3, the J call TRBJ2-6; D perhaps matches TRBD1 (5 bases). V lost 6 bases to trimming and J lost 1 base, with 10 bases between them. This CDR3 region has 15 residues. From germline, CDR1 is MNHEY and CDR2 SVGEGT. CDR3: CASSPQGSGANVLTF. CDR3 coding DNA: TGTGCCAGCAGCCCTCAGGGTTCTGGGGCCAACGTCCTGACTTTC.

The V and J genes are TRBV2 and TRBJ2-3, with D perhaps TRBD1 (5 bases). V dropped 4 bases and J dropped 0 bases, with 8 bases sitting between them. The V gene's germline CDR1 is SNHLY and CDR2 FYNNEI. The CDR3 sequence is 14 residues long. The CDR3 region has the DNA TGTGCCAGCAGTGCAGACAGCAGCACAGATACGCAGTATTTT. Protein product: CASSADSSTDTQYF.